Listed below are T cell receptor beta chains from one sample, sequenced in a study of cytomegalovirus exposure and HLA in healthy donors. Profiling relied on immunoSEQ multiplex PCR, and the TCRdb table lists in-frame clones only, not all of them. The top ten hold less than 9.5% of the sample, which has more than 85,000 clones, around three quarters seen once. Source material: PBMCs. Receptors originate from a woman aged 45-65 years in good health and CMV-seropositive. Both conserved end residues are part of each CDR3. D genes are given only for firm matches. Clone size is shown for a subset of rows, as once, few, many or a class of expanded clone.

j_call: TRBJ1-3; v_call: TRBV6-5; clone_size: .; cdr3_length: 12; d_call: .; cdr3_nt: TGTGCCAGCAGGGGGCCTGGAAACACCATATATTTT; cdr3_aa: CASRGPGNTIYF
j_call: TRBJ2-2; v_call: TRBV9; clone_size: .; cdr3_length: 16; d_call: .; cdr3_nt: TGTGCCAGCAGCGTAGCGGGGGTCGAGAAAACCGGGGAGCTGTTTTTT; cdr3_aa: CASSVAGVEKTGELFF
j_call: TRBJ2-7; v_call: TRBV7-7; clone_size: .; cdr3_length: 13; d_call: TRBD1; cdr3_nt: TGTGCTAGCAGCTTAGATACAGGGGGCGAGCAGTACTTC; cdr3_aa: CASSLDTGGEQYF
j_call: TRBJ2-7; v_call: TRBV11-3; clone_size: .; cdr3_length: 11; d_call: .; cdr3_nt: TGTGCCAGCACCCTCCGGTTGGAGCAGTACTTC; cdr3_aa: CASTLRLEQYF
j_call: TRBJ2-7; v_call: TRBV11-2; clone_size: .; cdr3_length: 16; d_call: .; cdr3_nt: TGTGCCAGCAGCTTAGTATCGACACTTCGCACCTACGAGCAGTACTTC; cdr3_aa: CASSLVSTLRTYEQYF
j_call: TRBJ2-7; v_call: TRBV19; clone_size: .; cdr3_length: 13; d_call: .; cdr3_nt: TGTGCCAGTAGTTTCGCGGTCCTCCTGGAGCAGTACTTC; cdr3_aa: CASSFAVLLEQYF
j_call: TRBJ2-1; v_call: TRBV18; clone_size: .; cdr3_length: 11; d_call: .; cdr3_nt: TGTGCCAGCTCACAACAGGGTGAGCAGTTCTTC; cdr3_aa: CASSQQGEQFF
j_call: TRBJ2-5; v_call: TRBV19; clone_size: once; cdr3_length: 13; d_call: .; cdr3_nt: TGTGCCAGTAGTATGCAGGGTGGAGAGACCCAGTACTTC; cdr3_aa: CASSMQGGETQYF
j_call: TRBJ2-2; v_call: TRBV6-6; clone_size: few; cdr3_length: 12; d_call: .; cdr3_nt: TGTGCCAGCAGTTACCCTGCCGGGGAGCTGTTTTTT; cdr3_aa: CASSYPAGELFF
j_call: TRBJ2-7; v_call: TRBV11-3; clone_size: .; cdr3_length: 15; d_call: TRBD2; cdr3_nt: TGTGCCAGCAGCTTATCGGGACTAGCGGTCTACGAGCAGTACTTC; cdr3_aa: CASSLSGLAVYEQYF
j_call: TRBJ2-5; v_call: TRBV14; clone_size: few; cdr3_length: 14; d_call: .; cdr3_nt: TGTGCCAGCAGCCGGTCGTGGGGCGATCGGGCCCAGTACTTC; cdr3_aa: CASSRSWGDRAQYF
j_call: TRBJ1-1; v_call: TRBV27; clone_size: once; cdr3_length: 14; d_call: .; cdr3_nt: TGTGCCAGCAGTTTAACACAGGTGAACACTGAAGCTTTCTTT; cdr3_aa: CASSLTQVNTEAFF
j_call: TRBJ1-4; v_call: TRBV27; clone_size: .; cdr3_length: 13; d_call: TRBD1; cdr3_nt: TGTGCCAGCAGGGACTACAGGGGGGAAAAACTGTTTTTT; cdr3_aa: CASRDYRGEKLFF
j_call: TRBJ2-7; v_call: TRBV7-6; clone_size: .; cdr3_length: 13; d_call: .; cdr3_nt: TGTGCCAGCAGCCGGTCCGCCAACTACGAGCAGTACTTC; cdr3_aa: CASSRSANYEQYF
j_call: TRBJ2-1; v_call: TRBV5-8; clone_size: .; cdr3_length: 18; d_call: TRBD2; cdr3_nt: TGTGCCAGCAGCTTTACGGGACTAGCGGGTGTCTCCTACAATGAGCAGTTCTTC; cdr3_aa: CASSFTGLAGVSYNEQFF
j_call: TRBJ2-2; v_call: TRBV2; clone_size: .; cdr3_length: 16; d_call: TRBD2; cdr3_nt: TGTGCCAGCAGTGTAAAGACTAGCGGGAAGGGCGGGGAGCTGTTTTTT; cdr3_aa: CASSVKTSGKGGELFF
j_call: TRBJ1-4; v_call: TRBV19; clone_size: .; cdr3_length: 15; d_call: .; cdr3_nt: TGTGCCAGTAGTATAGGTCTGGCAGCTAATGAAAAACTGTTTTTT; cdr3_aa: CASSIGLAANEKLFF
j_call: TRBJ2-7; v_call: TRBV5-1; clone_size: .; cdr3_length: 15; d_call: .; cdr3_nt: TGCGCCAGCAGGCCTGCCGCCGGGACTTTCTACGAGCAGTACTTC; cdr3_aa: CASRPAAGTFYEQYF
j_call: TRBJ2-3; v_call: TRBV9; clone_size: .; cdr3_length: 15; d_call: TRBD1; cdr3_nt: TGTGCCAGCAGTCTAGGGGCAGGGGGAAGGTACACGCAGTATTTT; cdr3_aa: CASSLGAGGRYTQYF